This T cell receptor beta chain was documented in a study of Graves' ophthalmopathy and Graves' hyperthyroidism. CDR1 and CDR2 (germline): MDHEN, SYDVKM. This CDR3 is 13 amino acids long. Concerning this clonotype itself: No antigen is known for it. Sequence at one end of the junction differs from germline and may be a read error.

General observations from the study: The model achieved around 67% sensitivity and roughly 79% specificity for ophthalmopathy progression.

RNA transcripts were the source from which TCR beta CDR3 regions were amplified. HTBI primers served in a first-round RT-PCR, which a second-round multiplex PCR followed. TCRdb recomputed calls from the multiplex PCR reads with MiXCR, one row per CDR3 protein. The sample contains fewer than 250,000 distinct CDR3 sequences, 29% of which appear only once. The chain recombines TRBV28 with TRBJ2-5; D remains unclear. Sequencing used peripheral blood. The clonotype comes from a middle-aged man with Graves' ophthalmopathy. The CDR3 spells CASSLKHSPVPDF. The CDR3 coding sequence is TGTGCCAGCAGTTTAAAACACTCTCCCGTACCCGACTTC.